The sequence of this TCR beta chain was determined in a study of vaccination and CD4 T cells after COVID-19. CDR1 SGHRS and CDR2 YFSETQ come from the germline V gene. Trimming took 5 bases from V and 5 from J, leaving 19 bases between them. CDR3 length equals 15 residues. A note on this clonotype: Antigen specificity is unknown.

As to treatment: roughly 11-day PBMC culture with coronavirus spike peptide pools or control peptides (ViraFEST assay). TCR sequencing followed the expansion of antigen-specific T cells with peptide pools in ViraFEST. Per well, more than 1.5 million PBMCs were cultured in the presence of around 9.4 IU/ml IL-2 and 9 to 10 ug/ml peptide pools. The Oncomine TCR Beta short-read assay sequenced DNA from cultured CD4+ T cells. TCRdb re-called the PCR reads with MiXCR, one entry per CDR3 protein. This table holds around 20,000 distinct CDR3 sequences, 42% found once. This chain links TRBV5-1 with TRBJ2-5; D possibly uses TRBD1 or TRBD2 (5 bases each). This sequence was found in a human donor who had recovered from COVID-19. The sequencing used CD4+ T cells from blood, cultured in vitro, collected before SARS-CoV-2 vaccination. The CDR3 nucleotides are TGCGCCAGCAGAAAAGATGGGGCCGAGCGGGAGACCCAGTACTTC. Translation: CASRKDGAERETQYF.